One sample yielded the 2 T cell receptor beta chains listed below, sequenced in a study of shared clonotypes between healthy human individuals. The table came from immunoSEQ multiplex PCR; TCRdb's copy has only in-frame clones and leaves some out. The table lists more than 400,000 clones, 78% of them singletons. Sequenced: PBMCs. The receptors come from a woman between 40 and 50 years old in good health. Some clones in this sample may be carry-over from other donors' samples.

The sample holds a few counts of this clone. The V gene is TRBV5-1, the J gene TRBJ2-7, with a weak D call TRBD1 (5 bases). Germline V gene sequence: CDR1 SGHRS, CDR2 YFSETQ. Trimming took off 4 bases at V and 0 bases at J, with 11 bases between the two ends. This CDR3 spans 14 amino acids. CDR3 amino acids: CASSPVDISYEQYF. The CDR3 DNA follows: TGCGCCAGCAGCCCTGTGGACATCTCCTACGAGCAGTACTTC.

The chain couples TRBV19 to TRBJ1-1, with TRBD1 as a possible D gene (6 bases). The V gene's germline CDR1 is LNHDA and CDR2 SQIVND (reference sequence). Trimming took 1 base from V and 3 from J, leaving 9 bases between them. This CDR3 contains 14 residues. CDR3 amino acids: CASSIVPGDTEAFF. CDR3 DNA sequence: TGTGCCAGTAGTATAGTTCCAGGGGACACTGAAGCTTTCTTT. Together with reference TRBV19 and TRBJ1-1, the CDR3 gives the full variable domain: DGGITQSPKYLFRKEGQNVTLSCEQNLNHDAMYWYRQDPGQGLRLIYYSQIVNDFQKGDIAEGYSVSREKKESFPLTVTSAQKNPTAFYLCASSIVPGDTEAFFGQGTRLTVV.